These T cell receptor beta chains were read from a single sample in a study of regulatory T cells in long-lasting Graves disease. TCRdb reprocessed the multiplex PCR reads with MiXCR, giving one entry per CDR3 protein. This sample has 440,000 or so distinct CDR3 sequences, with 15% found just once. These records were also assigned to another study, of T cells in Graves' hyperthyroidism and ophthalmopathy.

The source was peripheral blood mononuclear cells (PBMCs), collected at new diagnosis, from a patient treated with antithyroid drugs. The receptors derive from a young woman with Graves disease. Each CDR3 is given with its conserved first and last residue. Fields, in order: V gene, clone size, D gene, J gene, CDR3 DNA, CDR3 protein. The D gene is left open where the match is weak. Expanded clones get a size class; other rows say once, few or many, or leave the size out.

TRBV12-3/TRBV12-4	many	NA	TRBJ2-6	TGCGCCAGCAGTTTAGGGGCTGGGGCCAACGTCCTGACTTTC	CASSLGAGANVLTF
TRBV7-2	few	NA	TRBJ1-2	TGTGCCAGCAGCTTAGTAACGGGCAGCGCCCGTGGCTACACCTTC	CASSLVTGSARGYTF
TRBV5-1	many	NA	TRBJ2-1	TGCGCCAGCAGCTTAACAAAAAGCTCCTACAATGAGCAGTTCTTC	CASSLTKSSYNEQFF
TRBV20-1	many	NA	TRBJ2-7	TGCAGTGCTAGAGATGGCACGAACTACGAGCAGTACTTC	CSARDGTNYEQYF
TRBV11-2	many	NA	TRBJ1-4	TGTGCCAGCAGCTCCACTTACCGGGACAAAAAACTGTTTTTT	CASSSTYRDKKLFF
TRBV24-1	few	TRBD2	TRBJ2-3	TGTGCCACCAGTGATCATGTCCTAGCGGGAGATACGCAGTATTTT	CATSDHVLAGDTQYF
TRBV30	many	NA	TRBJ2-2	TGTGCCTGGAGTCCTCTTAACACCGGGGAGCTGTTTTTT	CAWSPLNTGELFF
TRBV25-1	few	NA	TRBJ2-7	TGTGCCAGCAGCTACGCGCGCGAGCAGTACTTC	CASSYAREQYF
TRBV27	many	NA	TRBJ2-4	TGTGCCAGCAGTTTTGGGGGCCACATTCAGTACTTC	CASSFGGHIQYF
TRBV19	NA	TRBD1	TRBJ2-4	TGTGCCAGTAGTATCCCGGACAGGGGAGCCAAAAACATTCAGTACTTC	CASSIPDRGAKNIQYF
TRBV19	few	TRBD1	TRBJ2-6	TGTGCCAGTACCTCGACAGGGGATTACTCTGGGGCCAACGTCCTGACTTTC	CASTSTGDYSGANVLTF
TRBV10-1	many	NA	TRBJ1-5	TGCGCCAGCAGTGAGTCAAGGGACTTTAATCAGCCCCAGCATTTT	CASSESRDFNQPQHF
TRBV20-1	many	TRBD2	TRBJ2-7	TGCAGTGCCCGCCGCGGGAGTCCGCCCTACGAGCAGTACTTC	CSARRGSPPYEQYF
TRBV29-1	few	TRBD1	TRBJ2-5	TGCAGCGTTGAGGACAGGTTGGGCGAGACCCAGTACTTC	CSVEDRLGETQYF
TRBV5-1	NA	NA	TRBJ2-7	TGCGCCAGCAGCTTGCGTGTCGGAACCTACGAGCAGTACTTC	CASSLRVGTYEQYF
TRBV6-2/TRBV6-3	many	NA	TRBJ1-1	TGTGCCAGCAGTTACTCAGGCTGGGGAGCTTTCTTT	CASSYSGWGAFF
TRBV7-9	few	TRBD2	TRBJ2-7	TGTGCCAGCAGCTTGGGGACTAGCGGGCAGTACTTC	CASSLGTSGQYF
TRBV12-3/TRBV12-4	many	NA	TRBJ1-1	TGTGCCAGCACAAAAGGCACTGAAGCTTTCTTT	CASTKGTEAFF
TRBV12-5	many	TRBD2	TRBJ2-5	TGTGCTAGTGTGCAAGGGTCTAGCGGAGTCCAAGAGACCCAGTACTTC	CASVQGSSGVQETQYF
TRBV15	many	TRBD2	TRBJ2-3	TGTGCCACCAGCAGAGAAAACACGGGAGGCCCTTCCACAGATACGCAGTATTTT	CATSRENTGGPSTDTQYF
TRBV6-2/TRBV6-3	NA	TRBD1	TRBJ2-1	TGTGCCATCAGGGGAGGGACAGGGTATTTCAATGAGCAGTTCTTC	CAIRGGTGYFNEQFF
TRBV29-1	many	NA	TRBJ2-5	TGCAGCGTTGAACGAGGGGGAGAAGAGACCCAGTACTTC	CSVERGGEETQYF
TRBV5-6	few	TRBD1	TRBJ2-3	TGTGCCAGCAGCTTGGGGACAGGGGTCGATACGCAGTATTTT	CASSLGTGVDTQYF
TRBV18	NA	NA	TRBJ2-7	TGTGCCAGCTCCCCAGCTAGGGTTAGCCCCTACGAGCAGTACTTC	CASSPARVSPYEQYF
TRBV5-1	NA	TRBD1	TRBJ1-1	TGCGCCAGCAGGTCGTCCGCTAACCTCGGACAGGCAAAAAAAAACACTGAAGCTTTCTTT	CASRSSANLGQAKKNTEAFF
TRBV27	many	NA	TRBJ1-5	TGTGCCAGCAGTTTATCGGCTCCCTTTGGCAGCAATCAGCCCCAGCATTTT	CASSLSAPFGSNQPQHF
TRBV12-3/TRBV12-4	many	TRBD1	TRBJ1-2	TGTGCCAGCAGTCCGACAGGGGGCCTGGACTATGGCTACACCTTC	CASSPTGGLDYGYTF
TRBV2	few	NA	TRBJ1-3	TGTGCCAGCCTGAGGGAGGACAAGAGCTCTGGAAACACCATATATTTT	CASLREDKSSGNTIYF
TRBV5-1	NA	TRBD2	TRBJ2-3	TGCGCCAGCAGCTTGGAGGCTAGCGGGAGCCCCCCAGGGGTCACGCAGTATTTT	CASSLEASGSPPGVTQYF
TRBV6-2/TRBV6-3	few	TRBD2	TRBJ2-3	TGTGCGGCGTGGAGCGGGAGGGCTACAGATACGCAGTATTTT	CAAWSGRATDTQYF
TRBV20-1	many	NA	TRBJ1-5	TGCAGTGCTAGTCGGGGGAATCAGCCCCAGCATTTT	CSASRGNQPQHF
TRBV4-2	few	NA	TRBJ2-3	TGTGCCAGCAGCCAAGATGATTTCGGTGCAGATACGCAGTATTTT	CASSQDDFGADTQYF
TRBV10-1	many	TRBD2	TRBJ2-5	TGCGCCAGCAGTGAACGAGGACTAGCGGGAGAGCCAAGAGAGACCCAGTACTTC	CASSERGLAGEPRETQYF
TRBV4-1	many	TRBD2	TRBJ2-1	TGCGCCAGCAGCCAAGGACTAGCGGGTACGAAAGGGCAGTTCTTC	CASSQGLAGTKGQFF
TRBV19	NA	TRBD1	TRBJ2-4	TGTGCCAGTGGCCGGGGACAGGGAGGGGACATTCAGTACTTC	CASGRGQGGDIQYF
TRBV2	many	NA	TRBJ1-1	TGTGCCAGCAGTGGACGGGGCACTGAAGCTTTCTTT	CASSGRGTEAFF
TRBV3-1	few	NA	TRBJ2-7	TGTGCCAGCAGCCTAGGGCTAGCGAGGAGCTCCTACGAGCAGTACTTC	CASSLGLARSSYEQYF
TRBV7-9	many	NA	TRBJ2-7	TGTGCCAGCAGCTTAGTGGCAGGGAGTAGCCGATACTACGAGCAGTACTTC	CASSLVAGSSRYYEQYF
TRBV10-3	many	NA	TRBJ1-5	TGTGCCATCAGTGCCTCCCAGGGTACGAGCAATCAGCCCCAGCATTTT	CAISASQGTSNQPQHF
TRBV2	many	TRBD2	TRBJ2-5	TGTGCCAGCACCCCCGGGACTAGCGGGGGAGAGACCCAGTACTTC	CASTPGTSGGETQYF
TRBV9	many	TRBD2	TRBJ2-7	TGTGCCAGCAGCGCCTCGACTAGCGGGGGGGTCTACGAGCAGTACTTC	CASSASTSGGVYEQYF
TRBV30	NA	TRBD1	TRBJ2-7	TGTGCCTGGACCGGGACAGGGATTTACGAGCAGTACTTC	CAWTGTGIYEQYF
TRBV3-1	NA	TRBD1	TRBJ2-1	TGTGCCAGCAGCCAACTTACAGGGGGCCCATTTAGCAATGAGCAGTTCTTC	CASSQLTGGPFSNEQFF
TRBV14	NA	TRBD1	TRBJ1-1	TGTGCCAGCAGCCACCGGACAGGACTCGGCACTGAAGCTTTCTTT	CASSHRTGLGTEAFF
TRBV19	NA	TRBD1	TRBJ1-5	TGTGCCAGCAGACAGGGGTATTCCAATCAGCCCCAGCATTTT	CASRQGYSNQPQHF